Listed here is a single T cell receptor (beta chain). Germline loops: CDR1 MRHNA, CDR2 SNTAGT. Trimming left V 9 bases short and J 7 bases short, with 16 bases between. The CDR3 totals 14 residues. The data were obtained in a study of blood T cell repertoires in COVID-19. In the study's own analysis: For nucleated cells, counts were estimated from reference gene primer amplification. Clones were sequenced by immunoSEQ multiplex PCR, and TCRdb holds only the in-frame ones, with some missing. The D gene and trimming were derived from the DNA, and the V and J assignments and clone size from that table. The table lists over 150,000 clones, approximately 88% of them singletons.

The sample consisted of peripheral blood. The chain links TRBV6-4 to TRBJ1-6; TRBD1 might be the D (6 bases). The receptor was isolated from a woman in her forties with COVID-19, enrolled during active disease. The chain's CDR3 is CARPRDIRNSPLHF. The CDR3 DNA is TGTGCCAGACCCCGGGACATAAGGAATTCACCCCTCCACTTT.